The 32 T cell receptor beta chains listed next were all sequenced from one sample in a study of early stage breast cancer tumors. The repertoire was sequenced with immunoSEQ multiplex PCR; TCRdb's copy has only in-frame clones and lacks some. The sample lists around 30,000 clones, 74% occurring once. Sequenced input: breast tumor tissue. These receptors originate from a person aged 25 to 45 with breast cancer.

The chain has TRBV5-8 and TRBJ1-1; D may be TRBD1 (5 bases). Germline CDR1 reads SGHTS; CDR2 reads YDEGEE. V was trimmed by 4 bases and J by 8 bases, leaving 24 bases between them. CDR3 length: 16 amino acids. Here the CDR3 DNA reads TGTGCCAGCAGCCCCCGCCCCGCGGGGCGGGGGTGGGAAGCTTTCTTT. Amino acid sequence: CASSPRPAGRGWEAFF.

This clone was counted between two and nine times. This chain joins TRBV18 and TRBJ2-3, with 16 bases matching TRBD2. Germline CDR1 is KGHSH and CDR2 is LQKENI. The CDR3 length is 20 residues. The J segment lost 8 bases and the V segment lost 2 bases, leaving 16 bases of the junction unmatched. The CDR3 loop reads CASSPVGPTGTSGRASTQYF. The CDR3 DNA follows: TGTGCCAGCTCACCAGTAGGACCAACCGGGACTAGCGGGAGGGCCAGTACGCAGTATTTT.

This chain joins TRBV30 and TRBJ1-1; no reliable D call. CDR3 length: 13 amino acids. CDR1 and CDR2 from the germline V gene are GTSNPN and SVGIG (reference sequence). Trimming cost V 2 bases and J 0 bases, with 7 bases left between them. The CDR3 DNA is TGTGCCTGGAGTCGCCTCATGAACACTGAAGCTTTCTTT. Its translation: CAWSRLMNTEAFF. Together with reference TRBV30 and TRBJ1-1, the CDR3 gives the full variable domain: SQTIHQWPATLVQPVGSPLSLECTVEGTSNPNLYWYRQAAGRGLQLLFYSVGIGQISSEVPQNLSASRPQDRQFILSSKKLLLSDSGFYLCAWSRLMNTEAFFGQGTRLTVV.

This clone appeared once. This could be a read error, since a much larger clone is one nucleotide away. The chain has TRBV7-3 and TRBJ2-1; 9 bases line up with TRBD2. The CDR3 has 15 amino acids. Germline-derived CDR1 and CDR2 are SGHTA and FQGTGA. CDR3 sequence reads: CASSLTSGPYNEQFF. The CDR3 DNA reads TGTGCCAGCAGCCTAACTAGCGGGCCCTACAATGAGCAGTTCTTC.

This clone was seen just once. The genes are TRBV7-2 and TRBJ2-7; D ambiguous. This CDR3 spans 13 amino acids. Trimming shortened V by 1 base and J by 0 bases, and 4 bases separated the two germline ends. CDR1 SGHTA and CDR2 FQGNSA come from the germline V gene. CDR3 DNA sequence: TGTGCCAGCAGCTTAGGACACTCCTACGAGCAGTACTTC. It is translated as CASSLGHSYEQYF.

The CDR3 reads CASSLESRRAENTEAFF. DNA of the CDR3: TGTGCCAGCAGCTTGGAAAGTAGAAGGGCGGAGAACACTGAAGCTTTCTTT. V is TRBV5-6 and J is TRBJ1-1; unclear D gene. Germline CDR1 and CDR2: SGHDT and YYEEEE. The CDR3 length is 17 residues. V lost 0 bases and J lost 1, with 16 bases in between.

The chain recombines TRBV11-2 with TRBJ1-1; D unresolved. There are 16 residues in the CDR3. Germline CDR1 and CDR2: SGHAT and FQNNGV. V gave up 0 bases and J gave up 1 base, with 12 bases separating them. Here the CDR3 DNA reads TGTGCCAGCAGCTTAGATTTTGGCGTGAGGAACACTGAAGCTTTCTTT. Its translation is CASSLDFGVRNTEAFF.

The chain uses TRBV30 and TRBJ2-3; 8 nucleotides agree with TRBD1. J lost 1 base, V lost 0 bases, and 0 bases had no gene match. The CDR3 has 14 residues. Germline CDR1 and CDR2: GTSNPN and SVGIG (reference sequence). CDR3 region: CAWSVTGGTDTQYF. CDR3 sequence (DNA): TGTGCCTGGAGTGTGACAGGGGGCACAGATACGCAGTATTTT.

The chain couples TRBV19 to TRBJ2-2; maybe TRBD1 (6 bases). V was pared by 3 bases and J by 3 bases, with 11 bases between. The V gene's germline CDR1 is LNHDA and CDR2 SQIVND (reference sequence). The length of the CDR3 is 15 residues. CDR3 nucleotide sequence: TGTGCCAGTAGTATCGACAGGATACACACCGGGGAGCTGTTTTTT. Translating it yields CASSIDRIHTGELFF.

This chain links TRBV30 with TRBJ2-5; D is ambiguous. V was clipped by 8 bases and J by 5 bases, with 3 bases between them. The CDR3 runs 8 residues. The germline CDR1 and CDR2 sequences are GTSNPN and SVGIG (reference sequence). This CDR3 is CAMETQYF. The CDR3 bases are TGTGCCATGGAGACCCAGTACTTC.

The rearrangement joins TRBV30 to TRBJ1-3; no definite D call. Germline lookup yields CDR1 GTSNPN and CDR2 SVGIG (reference sequence). V lost 3 bases and J 1 base, leaving 7 bases between the germline ends. The CDR3 has 13 residues. This CDR3 is CAWSRRSGNTIYF. CDR3 nucleotide sequence: TGTGCCTGGAGCCGTAGGTCTGGAAACACCATATATTTT.

V is TRBV28 and J is TRBJ2-5, with 11 bases aligning to TRBD1. Trimming cost V 6 bases and J 4 bases; bases outside gene matches: 7. The CDR3 has 15 residues. CDR1 is MDHEN and CDR2 is SYDVKM in the germline V gene. In nucleotides, the CDR3 is TGTGCCAGCAGCCACGGACAGGGGGCGCGAGAGACCCAGTACTTC. This translates into CASSHGQGARETQYF.

V is TRBV14 and J is TRBJ1-6; D not certain. The length of the CDR3 is 15 residues. V was trimmed by 0 bases and J by 9 bases, leaving 12 bases between them. Germline loops: CDR1 SGHDN, CDR2 FVKESK. The CDR3 sequence: CASSQDWGVTSPLHF. The CDR3 DNA reads as TGTGCCAGCAGCCAAGACTGGGGTGTAACTTCACCCCTCCACTTT.

V is TRBV11-3 and J is TRBJ2-3, with D maybe TRBD1 (5 bases). The CDR3 covers 18 residues. Germline V gene data show CDR1 as SGHNT and CDR2 as YENEEA. Deletions cut 5 bases from V and 0 bases from J, with 21 bases between. The CDR3 nucleotides are TGTGCCAGCAGCCCAACGCAGGGCCCGATATCTAGCACAGATACGCAGTATTTT. It yields the protein CASSPTQGPISSTDTQYF.

The CDR3 here is CATSLPSPFFRETQYF. CDR3 nucleotides: TGTGCCACCAGCTTGCCTAGCCCCTTTTTTCGGGAGACCCAGTACTTC. The V call is TRBV15, the J call TRBJ2-5, with D possibly matching TRBD2 (5 bases). V was clipped by 5 bases and J by 5 bases, with 21 bases between them. The germline V gene has CDR1 LNHNV and CDR2 YYDKDF (reference sequence). The CDR3 loop spans 16 amino acids.

This clone counts as medium-sized. The chain uses TRBV2 and TRBJ1-1, with D hard to call. The ends were cut back, 3 bases at V and 6 bases at J, with 14 bases in the middle. The CDR3 runs 14 residues. Germline V gene lookup returns CDR1 SNHLY and CDR2 FYNNEI. The CDR3: CASSDGTNGPEAFF. The DNA of the CDR3 is TGTGCCAGCAGTGATGGTACCAACGGCCCTGAAGCTTTCTTT.

The rearrangement joins TRBV5-6 to TRBJ1-1; perhaps TRBD1 as D (6 bases). Looked up from germline, CDR1 is SGHDT and CDR2 is YYEEEE. The CDR3 is made up of 14 amino acids. Trimming pared 5 bases from V and 2 bases from J, leaving 13 bases between. The CDR3 coding sequence is TGTGCCAGCAGTTTTGCGGACAGAAACACTGAAGCTTTCTTT. Residues: CASSFADRNTEAFF.

This chain connects TRBV4-3 to TRBJ2-3, with D uncertain. V was shortened by 4 bases and J by 0 bases, with 11 bases between the two germline ends. This CDR3 comprises 15 residues. CDR1 is LGHNA and CDR2 is YSLEER in the germline V gene. In nucleotides, the CDR3 is TGCGCCAGCAGCCTGTCGTGGGTTAGCACAGATACGCAGTATTTT. It translates to CASSLSWVSTDTQYF.

Concerning this clone itself: A read error may produce the germline difference seen at one junction end. V and J are TRBV19 and TRBJ2-7; 7 positions match TRBD2. The germline gives CDR1 LNHDA, CDR2 SQIVND (reference sequence). The CDR3 is 13 amino acids. This chain's CDR3 is CASKASGSYAQYF. The CDR3 coding sequence is TGTGCCAGTAAGGCTAGCGGAAGCTACGCGCAGTACTTC.

Only a few counts were recorded for this clone. The rearrangement joins TRBV7-9 to TRBJ1-1; 8 bases are a match to TRBD1. The germline V gene has CDR1 SEHNR and CDR2 FQNEAQ (reference sequence). The CDR3 contains 15 residues. V gave up 5 bases and J gave up 0 bases; unmatched junction bases: 5. The DNA for the CDR3 is TGTGCCAGCAGCCCATTGACAGGGGTGAACACTGAAGCTTTCTTT. Its translation is CASSPLTGVNTEAFF.

In nucleotides, the CDR3 is TGCGCCAGCAGTTTGTTAGCGGGAAGCACAGATACGCAGTATTTT. This translates into CASSLLAGSTDTQYF. The chain links TRBV5-1 to TRBJ2-3; 8 bases agree with TRBD2. This CDR3 region has 15 residues. The J segment lost 0 bases and the V segment lost 5 bases, leaving 5 bases of the junction unmatched. Germline assignment: CDR1 SGHRS and CDR2 YFSETQ.

This chain joins TRBV9 and TRBJ2-7; a possible D gene is TRBD1 (5 bases). The CDR3 extends over 14 amino acids. Per the germline V gene, CDR1 is SGDLS and CDR2 is YYNGEE. The V end lost 3 bases, the J end lost 2 bases, and 12 bases lay between the germline ends. The CDR3 DNA is TGTGCCAGCAGCGCCCCCTCCAGGGCCTACGAGCAGTACTTC. Protein: CASSAPSRAYEQYF.

This sequence joins TRBV19 and TRBJ2-1; 9 bases map to TRBD2. The germline V gene encodes CDR1 LNHDA and CDR2 SQIVND (reference sequence). The CDR3 covers 16 residues. Losses at the gene ends were 4 bases for V and 4 bases for J; bases not matched to a gene: 8. CDR3 amino acids: CASSTHSGSLYNEQFF. The CDR3 DNA sequence: TGTGCCAGTAGTACCCATAGCGGGAGTTTGTACAATGAGCAGTTCTTC.

Concerning this clone itself: The same CDR3 can be traced to other DNA sequences in this sample. The rearrangement joins TRBV7-9 to TRBJ1-5; tentative D call: TRBD1 (5 bases). V was pared by 5 bases and J by 7 bases, with 12 bases between. The CDR3 sequence is 13 residues long. The V gene's germline CDR1 is SEHNR and CDR2 FQNEAQ (reference sequence). Here the CDR3 reads CASSPPWGQPQHF. CDR3 bases: TGTGCCAGCAGCCCACCCTGGGGCCAGCCCCAGCATTTT.

The V gene is TRBV27, the J gene TRBJ1-4; a possible D gene is TRBD1 (6 bases). The length of the CDR3 is 16 residues. V lost 2 bases and J 5 bases, leaving 15 bases between the germline ends. Germline CDR1 and CDR2: MNHEY and SMNVEV (reference sequence). The CDR3 bases are TGTGCCAGCAGTTTAATAGGGACACTTATCAATGAAAAACTGTTTTTT. It encodes CASSLIGTLINEKLFF.

The V and J genes are TRBV7-2 and TRBJ2-7, with TRBD2 matching over 7 bases. In germline, CDR1 is SGHTA, CDR2 FQGNSA. J was trimmed by 0 bases and V by 1 base; bases with no gene match: 6. The CDR3 consists of 16 residues. The CDR3 loop is CASSLGQAGYSYEQYF. The CDR3 DNA reads TGTGCCAGCAGCTTAGGACAAGCGGGGTACTCCTACGAGCAGTACTTC.

The chain uses TRBV25-1 and TRBJ2-2; 9 nucleotides line up with TRBD1. The CDR3 contains 15 residues. Looked up from germline, CDR1 is MGHDK and CDR2 is SYGVNS. Germline trimming cut 4 bases from V and 6 bases from J; bases unmatched to any gene: 6. The CDR3 DNA is TGTGCCAGCAGTGGCGGGACAGGGTTATCCGGGGAGCTGTTTTTT. This sequence encodes CASSGGTGLSGELFF.

In DNA, the CDR3 is TGTGCCAGCAGTGGCCTTCGGGCCTTGAACACTGAAGCTTTCTTT. Translated: CASSGLRALNTEAFF. V is TRBV6-5 and J is TRBJ1-1, with D uncertain. The CDR3 has 15 residues. Trimming removed 5 bases at V and 0 bases at J, with 13 bases between. Germline CDR1 reads MNHEY; CDR2 reads SVGAGI.

The chain uses TRBV6-5 and TRBJ1-2, with D perhaps matching TRBD1 (6 bases). In germline, CDR1 is MNHEY, CDR2 SVGAGI. The CDR3 has 13 amino acids. Between the trimmed V and J ends, which lost 6 bases and 8 bases, there was a span of 16 bases. The CDR3 DNA sequence: TGTGCCAGCAGCCCAGGGGAGGGGAGCGGCTACACCTTC. Translating it yields CASSPGEGSGYTF.

The J gene is TRBJ2-1, the V gene TRBV5-4, with 8 bases that match TRBD2. The V segment lost 4 bases and the J segment 2 bases; nucleotides outside the gene matches: 17. Germline V gene sequence: CDR1 SGHNT, CDR2 YYREEE (reference sequence). This CDR3 spans 19 amino acids. The CDR3 sequence is CASSLQAFGGRYTYNEQFF. In nucleotides, the CDR3 is TGTGCCAGCAGCCTCCAGGCCTTTGGCGGGAGGTACACCTACAATGAGCAGTTCTTC.

The rearrangement links TRBV6-5 to TRBJ2-2; D possibly uses TRBD1 or TRBD2 (5 bases each). The germline V gene encodes CDR1 MNHEY and CDR2 SVGAGI. There are 14 residues in the CDR3. Deletions cut 5 bases from V and 6 bases from J, with 13 bases between. CDR3 sequence: CASSEYGTAGELFF. DNA of the CDR3: TGTGCCAGCAGTGAATACGGGACGGCCGGGGAGCTGTTTTTT.

This clone is labeled as medium-sized. This chain connects TRBV4-1 to TRBJ1-6, with D tentatively TRBD1 (5 bases). Trimming removed 0 bases from V and 3 bases from J, with 15 bases in between. This CDR3 comprises 18 residues. CDR1 and CDR2 (germline): MGHRA, YSYEKL. CDR3 sequence reads: CASSQEGGTLGYNSPLHF. CDR3 bases: TGCGCCAGCAGCCAAGAGGGGGGGACCCTGGGCTATAATTCACCCCTCCACTTT.